These 18 T cell receptor beta chains were sequenced from one sample in a study of blood T cell repertoires in COVID-19. This table comes from immunoSEQ multiplex PCR, and its TCRdb copy is limited to in-frame clones, with some not included. The sample carries about 360,000 clones, roughly 86% recorded once. The sequenced sample was PBMCs or T cells enriched from blood (not recorded which). The receptors here all came from a middle-aged woman with acute COVID-19.

The chain employs TRBV5-5 and TRBJ2-1; 10 nucleotides agree with TRBD2. CDR3 length: 15 amino acids. Germline CDR1 reads SGHKS; CDR2 reads YYEKEE (reference sequence). Trimming cost V 0 bases and J 8 bases; bases outside gene matches: 5. CDR3 residues: CASSLGSGGYDEQFF. The CDR3, as DNA: TGTGCCAGCAGCTTGGGTAGCGGGGGGTACGATGAGCAGTTCTTC. Filled out from reference TRBV5-5 and TRBJ2-1, the complete variable domain reads DAGVTQSPTHLIKTRGQQVTLRCSPISGHKSVSWYQQVLGQGPQFIFQYYEKEERGRGNFPDRFSARQFPNYSSELNVNALLLGDSALYLCASSLGSGGYDEQFFGPGTRLTVL.

This clone appeared a single time. The chain has TRBV5-1 and TRBJ2-5; a weak D match, TRBD1 (6 bases). The CDR3 has 16 amino acids. Trimming left V 2 bases short and J 1 base short, with 15 bases between. The germline V gene has CDR1 SGHRS and CDR2 YFSETQ. This CDR3 reads CASSLKAGAVQETQYF. CDR3 nucleotides: TGCGCCAGCAGCTTAAAGGCAGGGGCGGTCCAAGAGACCCAGTACTTC.

The chain recombines TRBV10-2 with TRBJ1-2; possible D gene TRBD1, 5 bases. The CDR3 sequence is 13 residues long. The germline V gene encodes CDR1 WSHSY and CDR2 SAAADI. Trimming took off 7 bases at V and 4 bases at J, with 13 bases between the two ends. The CDR3 DNA is TGCGCCAGCACCGGGGGATCCAGCTATGGCTACACCTTC. Translated, it gives CASTGGSSYGYTF.

The sample holds one count of this clone. The V call is TRBV5-8, the J call TRBJ1-2; D possibly corresponds to TRBD1 (5 bases). This CDR3 contains 14 residues. The germline V and J ends were trimmed by 6 bases and 5 bases, with 17 bases remaining between them. Germline assignment: CDR1 SGHTS and CDR2 YDEGEE. The CDR3 sequence: CASKRRGGVYGYTF. Here the CDR3 DNA reads TGTGCCAGCAAACGGCGGGGGGGAGTTTATGGCTACACCTTC.

This chain connects TRBV15 to TRBJ2-3; D might be TRBD2 (5 bases). The germline gives CDR1 LNHNV, CDR2 YYDKDF (reference sequence). This CDR3 spans 17 amino acids. Between the trimmed V and J ends, which lost 1 base and 6 bases, there was a span of 20 bases. The CDR3 DNA reads TGTGCCACCAGCAGAGGCCCCCTCCTAGCCGGACGGGATACGCAGTATTTT. It specifies CATSRGPLLAGRDTQYF.

Here the CDR3 DNA reads TGTGCCACCCAATTCACAGGAGAGGAAACTGAAGCTTTCTTT. Protein product: CATQFTGEETEAFF. This sequence joins TRBV6-5 and TRBJ1-1; possibly TRBD1 for D (5 bases). CDR3 size: 14 residues. V was clipped by 10 bases and J by 5 bases, with 20 bases between them. The germline CDR1 and CDR2 sequences are MNHEY and SVGAGI.

The chain recombines TRBV2 with TRBJ1-2; D is ambiguous. V was trimmed by 10 bases and J by 0 bases, leaving 21 bases between them. The CDR3 extends over 16 amino acids. The V gene's germline CDR1 is SNHLY and CDR2 FYNNEI. The CDR3 region is CATAKRPYLANYGYTF. The CDR3 bases are TGTGCCACCGCCAAAAGGCCTTACCTAGCTAACTATGGCTACACCTTC.

The chain uses TRBV2 and TRBJ1-2; TRBD1 might be the D (6 bases). In germline, CDR1 is SNHLY, CDR2 FYNNEI. This CDR3 has 15 amino acids. The ends were cut back, 5 bases at V and 2 bases at J, with 15 bases in the middle. The CDR3 coding sequence is TGTGCCAGCAGTTCCGAACGTAGGGGGAACTATGGCTACACCTTC. It encodes CASSSERRGNYGYTF.

This clone appeared once. V is TRBV7-9 and J is TRBJ2-1, with 7 bases lining up with TRBD1. Per the germline V gene, CDR1 is SEHNR and CDR2 is FQNEAQ (reference sequence). This CDR3 region has 13 residues. The ends lost 5 bases at V and 8 bases at J; junction bases unmatched: 6. The CDR3 loop is CASSLQGIHEQFF. CDR3 DNA: TGTGCCAGCAGCCTACAGGGGATACATGAGCAGTTCTTC.

This sequence joins TRBV20-1 and TRBJ1-1; D is ambiguous. The V gene lost 2 bases and the J gene lost 10 bases, with 8 bases spanning the gap. The CDR3 runs 10 residues. Germline loops: CDR1 DFQATT, CDR2 SNEGSKA (reference sequence). The CDR3 bases are TGCAGTGCTAGACCCAGTGGAGCTTTCTTT. This sequence encodes CSARPSGAFF.

This clone was seen just once. The rearrangement uses TRBV5-4 and TRBJ2-1; D remains ambiguous. This CDR3 spans 14 amino acids. Germline assignment: CDR1 SGHNT and CDR2 YYREEE (reference sequence). V lost 1 base and J 0 bases, leaving 5 bases between the germline ends. CDR3 nucleotide sequence: TGTGCCAGCAGCTTGTCAGACTCCTACAATGAGCAGTTCTTC. Translated, it gives CASSLSDSYNEQFF. The whole variable domain, remainder taken from reference TRBV5-4 and TRBJ2-1, is ETGVTQSPTHLIKTRGQQVTLRCSSQSGHNTVSWYQQALGQGPQFIFQYYREEENGRGNFPPRFSGLQFPNYSSELNVNALELDDSALYLCASSLSDSYNEQFFGPGTRLTVL.

This clone was seen just once. The chain couples TRBV15 to TRBJ1-5, with D unclear. The CDR3 has 15 residues. V was shortened by 1 base and J by 8 bases, with 15 bases between the two germline ends. From germline, CDR1 is LNHNV and CDR2 YYDKDF (reference sequence). The DNA for the CDR3 is TGTGCCACCAGCAGAGGGGGTCTGGGGAGGGAGCCCCAGCATTTT. Residues: CATSRGGLGREPQHF.

The CDR3 reads CASNLAGGKETQYF. CDR3 nucleotide sequence: TGTGCCAGCAACCTAGCGGGGGGGAAAGAGACCCAGTACTTC. This sequence joins TRBV6-5 and TRBJ2-5, with 12 nucleotides matching TRBD2. V was clipped by 7 bases and J by 3 bases; unmatched bases: 3. The CDR3 extends over 14 amino acids. From germline, CDR1 is MNHEY and CDR2 SVGAGI.

This chain uses TRBV24-1 with TRBJ2-1; D uncertain. Germline V gene sequence: CDR1 KGHDR, CDR2 SFDVKD. Trimming removed 2 bases from V and 4 bases from J, with 8 bases in between. The CDR3 runs 14 residues. The CDR3 coding sequence is TGTGCCACCAGTGATTCGCAGTTATACAATGAGCAGTTCTTC. Its translation is CATSDSQLYNEQFF.

This clone was detected once. The sample contains more than one DNA sequence encoding this CDR3. V gene TRBV6-5 combines with J gene TRBJ2-7; 8 nucleotides align to TRBD1. Losses at the gene ends were 4 bases for V and 1 base for J; bases not matched to a gene: 6. The CDR3 is made up of 15 amino acids. Germline-derived CDR1 and CDR2 are MNHEY and SVGAGI. The CDR3 loop is CASSSGQDWSYEQYF. The CDR3 bases are TGTGCCAGCAGTTCGGGACAGGATTGGTCCTACGAGCAGTACTTC.

The chain couples TRBV15 to TRBJ1-5, with 9 bases matching TRBD1. Unmatched junction bases numbered 5, after V lost 8 bases and J lost 6 bases. This CDR3 is 13 amino acids long. The germline gives CDR1 LNHNV, CDR2 YYDKDF (reference sequence). CDR3 in DNA: TGTGCCACCGGAGGGGACAGGGCTCAGCCCCAGCATTTT. Translating gives CATGGDRAQPQHF. Supplemented by reference TRBV15 and TRBJ1-5, the full variable domain reads DAMVIQNPRYQVTQFGKPVTLSCSQTLNHNVMYWYQQKSSQAPKLLFHYYDKDFNNEADTPDNFQSRRPNTSFCFLDIRSPGLGDTAMYLCATGGDRAQPQHFGDGTRLSIL.

The gene calls are TRBV5-1 and TRBJ2-2; 8 positions agree with TRBD1. With 3 bases clipped from V and 0 bases from J, the junction kept 10 bases outside the gene matches. Looked up from germline, CDR1 is SGHRS and CDR2 is YFSETQ. The CDR3 is made up of 18 amino acids. CDR3 protein: CASSSQDREDPNTGELFF. The CDR3 DNA follows: TGCGCCAGCAGCTCCCAGGACAGGGAAGATCCGAACACCGGGGAGCTGTTTTTT.

The V gene is TRBV2, the J gene TRBJ2-7; 7 positions match TRBD1. The CDR3 loop spans 13 amino acids. Germline V gives CDR1 SNHLY, CDR2 FYNNEI. After removal of 4 bases from V and 4 bases from J, the junction contained 4 bases not matched to a gene. CDR3 protein: CASSGDSQYEQYF. DNA for the CDR3: TGTGCCAGCAGTGGGGACAGTCAGTACGAGCAGTACTTC.